The 8 T cell receptor beta chains reported below all come from one sample, sequenced in a study of blood T cells in healthy people across ages (dated by TCRdb to 2013 to 2016). Library prep was done by 5' RACE. Sequencing used an Illumina HiSeq 2500. A second roughly 7 to 12 cycle PCR used a sample-barcoded 5' primer and a J-beta primer mix. The public sequencing data were trimmed at Q25 with fastp and processed into clonotypes with MiXCR by TCRdb, which kept only in-frame beta chains. Rows merge per CDR3 protein into single entries with the most common DNA and genes. In all, the sample holds about 700,000 distinct CDR3 sequences, and approximately 30% of those were seen once. The ten largest clones capture less than 20% of the sample. Sequencing used blood. These receptors all come from a woman of 80 years or more in good health. Donor details come from another sample of the same person, matched by shared clones.

This chain connects TRBV3-1 to TRBJ1-2; tentatively, D is TRBD1 (5 bases). The CDR3 has 16 amino acids. The germline V and J ends were trimmed by 0 bases and 4 bases, with 15 bases remaining between them. Germline CDR1 LGHDT, CDR2 YNNKEL (reference sequence). The DNA for the CDR3 is TGTGCCAGCAGCCAAGATAGAAGGGTGAGGGGCTATGGCTACACCTTC. It translates to CASSQDRRVRGYGYTF. The full variable domain, in which reference TRBV3-1 and TRBJ1-2 provide the parts outside the CDR3, is DTAVSQTPKYLVTQMGNDKSIKCEQNLGHDTMYWYKQDSKKFLKIMFSYNNKELIINETVPNRFSPKSPDKAHLNLHINSLELGDSAVYFCASSQDRRVRGYGYTFGSGTRLTVV.

Ten or more counts support this clonotype. The chain couples TRBV20-1 to TRBJ2-3, with a weak D call TRBD1 (6 bases). Trimming shortened V by 6 bases and J by 2 bases, and 18 bases separated the two germline ends. The CDR3 length is 15 residues. Germline-derived CDR1 and CDR2 are DFQATT and SNEGSKA (reference sequence). CDR3 DNA sequence: TGCAGTGCAAGCGTCGGGACACTTGACACAGATACGCAGTATTTT. Its protein product is CSASVGTLDTDTQYF.

This clonotype was seen repeatedly, ten times or more. The V gene is TRBV9, the J gene TRBJ2-7, with TRBD2 matching over 7 bases. The CDR3 loop spans 14 amino acids. Germline V gene data show CDR1 as SGDLS and CDR2 as YYNGEE. Trimming took 3 bases from V and 5 from J; bases not matched to a gene: 8. CDR3 sequence reads: CASSEGGVGHEQYF. The CDR3 DNA reads TGTGCCAGCAGCGAGGGAGGGGTTGGACACGAGCAGTACTTC.

This clonotype was observed many times. The chain is built from TRBV7-6 and TRBJ2-7, with 8 bases matching TRBD1. V trimming: 5 bases; J trimming: 6 bases; junction bases outside the gene matches: 9. Germline CDR1 SGHVS, CDR2 FNYEAQ. CDR3 size: 14 residues. The CDR3 bases are TGTGCCAGCAGCCCCGGGACAGGTCTTGTCGAGCAGTACTTC. Its translation: CASSPGTGLVEQYF. Based on the CDR3 plus reference TRBV7-6 and TRBJ2-7, the full variable domain is GAGVSQSPRYKVTKRGQDVALRCDPISGHVSLYWYRQALGQGPEFLTYFNYEAQQDKSGLPNDRFSAERPEGSISTLTIQRTEQRDSAMYRCASSPGTGLVEQYFGPGTRLTVT.

The rearrangement uses TRBV5-1 and TRBJ2-3; D might be TRBD2 (7 bases). CDR3 size: 15 residues. V lost 4 bases to trimming and J lost 3 bases, with 15 bases between them. Germline CDR1 is SGHRS and CDR2 is YFSETQ. DNA for the CDR3: TGCGCCAGCAGCCTGGACGGGGGGCAGACAGATACGCAGTATTTT. Its translation is CASSLDGGQTDTQYF.

This clonotype was seen more than once but under ten times. The chain combines TRBV5-5 with TRBJ2-2; 10 nucleotides match TRBD1. Germline V gives CDR1 SGHKS, CDR2 YYEKEE (reference sequence). With 4 bases clipped from V and 7 bases from J, the junction kept 7 bases outside the gene matches. The CDR3 totals 15 residues. In DNA form, the CDR3 reads TGTGCCAGCAGCCCAGGACAGGGGGGGCACGGGGAGCTGTTTTTT. Its translation is CASSPGQGGHGELFF.

On this clonotype: With a much larger clone just one base away, this may be a read error. The chain joins TRBV6-2 or TRBV6-3 to TRBJ1-5, with no clear D. Germline assignment: CDR1 MNHEY and CDR2 SVGEGT. The CDR3 runs to 13 residues. This CDR3 reads CASSYNGDQPQRF. The CDR3 coding sequence is TGTGCCAGCAGTTACAACGGGGATCAGCCCCAGCGTTTT.

There are a few counts of this clonotype. The rearrangement uses TRBV7-8 and TRBJ1-1; no firm D call. Germline V gene lookup returns CDR1 SGHVS and CDR2 FQNEAQ. V lost 1 base, J lost 10 bases, and 4 bases lay in between. This CDR3 region has 10 residues. The CDR3 is CASSLGGAFF. The CDR3, as DNA: TGTGCCAGCAGCTTAGGTGGAGCTTTCTTT.